This T cell receptor (beta chain) stems from a study of blood T cell repertoires in COVID-19. Looking at the study overall: The study drew acute and convalescent COVID-19 samples from the United States, Italy and Spain.

As handled by the study authors: Quantification of nucleated cells was approximated via reference gene primer amplification. Here immunoSEQ multiplex PCR was the method, and the copy in TCRdb shows in-frame clones only, minus some. Clonal size and the V and J genes are those of that table, whereas D and trimming came from the DNA. The table lists about 110,000 clones, 75% to 90% of them singletons. The CDR3 contains 13 residues. Deletions cut 2 bases from V and 6 bases from J, with 10 bases between. CDR1 is SNHLY and CDR2 is FYNNEI in the germline V gene. The genes are TRBV2 and TRBJ1-2, with unresolved D. The receptor was derived from a woman aged 55-75 years with acute or convalescent COVID-19. Sequenced input: peripheral blood. This chain's CDR3 is CASSENSFNGYTF. DNA for the CDR3: TGTGCCAGCAGTGAAAACAGCTTCAATGGCTACACCTTC.